The 5 T cell receptor beta chains listed next were all sequenced from one sample in a study of T cell responses to AZD1222 COVID-19 vaccine. Data came from immunoSEQ multiplex PCR; TCRdb stores just in-frame clones and leaves some out. Counted here are 100,000 to 140,000 clones, around 93% occurring once; the ten biggest clones make up around 8.6%. Specimen: peripheral blood, collected 28 days after the second AZD1222 dose. These TCRs come from an adult who received the AZD1222 COVID-19 vaccine.

The chain carries TRBV28 and TRBJ1-5, with 9 bases lining up with TRBD1. The V gene end was trimmed by 6 bases and the J gene end by 3 bases; junction bases not matched to a gene: 6. Per germline, CDR1 MDHEN and CDR2 SYDVKM. CDR3 length equals 15 residues. The CDR3 bases are TGTGCCAGCAGAGAAAGACAGGGGGTCAATCAGCCCCAGCATTTT. Protein: CASRERQGVNQPQHF.

In its sample, this clone was seen once. The chain employs TRBV30 and TRBJ1-4, with a weak D call TRBD1 (5 bases). Germline V gives CDR1 GTSNPN, CDR2 SVGIG (reference sequence). CDR3 length: 12 residues. With 2 bases removed from V and 12 bases from J, the gap between germline ends came to 13 bases. The CDR3 loop is CAWSKGAGELFF. The CDR3 DNA is TGTGCCTGGAGTAAAGGGGCAGGAGAACTGTTTTTT. The full variable domain, in which reference TRBV30 and TRBJ1-4 provide the parts outside the CDR3, is SQTIHQWPATLVQPVGSPLSLECTVEGTSNPNLYWYRQAAGRGLQLLFYSVGIGQISSEVPQNLSASRPQDRQFILSSKKLLLSDSGFYLCAWSKGAGELFFGSGTQLSVL.

The CDR3: CASRTGGMNTGELFF. Here the CDR3 DNA reads TGTGCCAGTAGAACAGGGGGTATGAACACCGGGGAGCTGTTTTTT. This chain uses TRBV19 with TRBJ2-2; TRBD1 matches 8 bases. The length of the CDR3 is 15 residues. CDR1 is LNHDA and CDR2 is SQIVND in the germline V gene (reference sequence). Trimming removed 6 bases from V and 1 base from J; junction bases left unmatched: 4.

The chain recombines TRBV11-2 with TRBJ2-1; the match to TRBD2 covers 8 bases. Germline lookup yields CDR1 SGHAT and CDR2 FQNNGV. The CDR3 is 14 residues long. V trimming: 11 bases; J trimming: 4 bases; junction bases outside the gene matches: 10. The CDR3, as DNA: TGTGCCGCCCAGTCGGGGGGGATTTACAATGAGCAGTTCTTC. This gives the protein CAAQSGGIYNEQFF. Based on the CDR3 plus reference TRBV11-2 and TRBJ2-1, the full variable domain is EAGVAQSPRYKIIEKRQSVAFWCNPISGHATLYWYQQILGQGPKLLIQFQNNGVVDDSQLPKDRFSAERLKGVDSTLKIQPAKLEDSAVYLCAAQSGGIYNEQFFGPGTRLTVL.

The CDR3 DNA reads TGTGCCAGCAGCCAGAACCCCGGGGTTAGCGGGAGGTCCTACAATGAGCAGTTCTTC. Translation gives CASSQNPGVSGRSYNEQFF. The chain has TRBV4-2 and TRBJ2-1; TRBD2 matches 10 bases. CDR3 length: 19 amino acids. Germline loops: CDR1 LGHNA, CDR2 YNFKEQ. Trimming took 3 bases from V and 1 from J; bases not matched to a gene: 12.